Listed below are T cell receptor beta chains from one sample, sequenced in a study of PD-1 blockade in classical Hodgkin lymphoma. The protocol was immunoSEQ multiplex PCR, while the TCRdb copy is restricted to in-frame clones and leaves out a portion. The table lists 15,000 or so clones, more than 60% of them singletons. The specimen was peripheral blood mononuclear cells (PBMCs), collected at baseline. These receptors were taken from a human donor with classical Hodgkin lymphoma. Each CDR3 is given with its conserved first and last residue. The D gene is left open where the match is weak. Some rows have no size entry. The others give once, few or many, or a class for an expanded clone.

CDR3 length,J gene,clone size,V gene,D gene,CDR3 DNA,CDR3 protein
17,TRBJ2-7,NA,TRBV5-4,NA,TGTGCCAGCAGCTACCTCGGCAGGGTCGATCTGGGGTACGAGCAGTACTTC,CASSYLGRVDLGYEQYF
14,TRBJ1-6,NA,TRBV7-9,NA,TGTGCCAGCAGCCTCGGTCCCTCTGGGTCACCCCTCCACTTT,CASSLGPSGSPLHF
16,TRBJ1-5,NA,TRBV19,NA,TGTGCCAGTAGTATCGGGACAATCTATAGCAATCAGCCCCAGCATTTT,CASSIGTIYSNQPQHF
15,TRBJ2-1,NA,TRBV7-6,NA,TGTGCCAGCAGCTTGGACAGCAGGATGGATGGTGAGCAGTTCTTC,CASSLDSRMDGEQFF
18,TRBJ2-7,NA,TRBV7-9,NA,TGTGCCAGCAGCTTAAGGGATTTTAGACTCGGCTCCTTCTACGAGCAGTACTTC,CASSLRDFRLGSFYEQYF
12,TRBJ2-7,few,TRBV10-3,NA,TGTGCCATCAGTGTACAGGGCTACGAGCAGTACTTC,CAISVQGYEQYF
14,TRBJ2-3,NA,TRBV7-2,NA,TGTGCCAGCAGCTTCGCAGGGGCTGGAGATACGCAGTATTTT,CASSFAGAGDTQYF
16,TRBJ2-6,few,TRBV5-8,NA,TGTGCCAGCAGCCCGGGACGCATCTCTGGGGCCAACGTCCTGACTTTC,CASSPGRISGANVLTF
16,TRBJ2-7,few,TRBV5-1,TRBD2,TGCGCCAGCAGCTTGGGCAGCGGGGGGGCCTCTTACGAGCAGTACTTC,CASSLGSGGASYEQYF
14,TRBJ2-3,NA,TRBV9,NA,TGTGCCAGCAGCGTAGAGGCTTGGGGGGATACGCAGTATTTT,CASSVEAWGDTQYF
11,TRBJ1-1,few,TRBV30,NA,TGTGCCTGGAGTGTACTACAGGAAGCTTTCTTT,CAWSVLQEAFF
14,TRBJ2-5,NA,TRBV7-2,TRBD2,TGTGCCAGCAGCCAGCGGGGGTACCAAGAGACCCAGTACTTC,CASSQRGYQETQYF
14,TRBJ2-7,NA,TRBV5-1,TRBD1,TGCGCCAGCAGCCCGGGACAGGGGGCTCGGGAGCAGTACTTC,CASSPGQGAREQYF
13,TRBJ2-7,NA,TRBV6-6,TRBD2,TGTGCCAGCAGTTACGCAACGGGAGGGGAGCAGTACTTC,CASSYATGGEQYF
15,TRBJ2-2,NA,TRBV19,TRBD1,TGTGCCAGTAGTTGGGGGACAGGGACCACCGGGGAGCTGTTTTTT,CASSWGTGTTGELFF
15,TRBJ1-4,NA,TRBV7-2,TRBD1,TGTGCCAGCAGCTTTCCGGGACAGGGAGAAGAAAAACTGTTTTTT,CASSFPGQGEEKLFF
14,TRBJ1-6,few,TRBV10-2,NA,TGCGCCAGCAGTGAGCGCGGGGGCAATTCACCCCTCCACTTT,CASSERGGNSPLHF
13,TRBJ1-2,few,TRBV10-3,NA,TGTGCCATCGCACTAGATCCTAACTATGGCTACACCTTC,CAIALDPNYGYTF
13,TRBJ2-1,NA,TRBV13,NA,TGTGCCAGCATCCAAGGGGCGGCCAATGAGCAGTTCTTC,CASIQGAANEQFF
18,TRBJ2-4,NA,TRBV13,TRBD2,TGTGCCAGCAGCACGGGACTAGCGGGAGACTTAGCCAAAAACATTCAGTACTTC,CASSTGLAGDLAKNIQYF
15,TRBJ1-5,NA,TRBV5-4,TRBD1,TGTGCCAGCAGCTTGGGGACAGGTGGGAGGCAGCCCCAGCATTTT,CASSLGTGGRQPQHF
15,TRBJ1-5,NA,TRBV28,NA,TGTGCCAGCAGCCGACATTCATCTGGGATTCAGCCCCAGCATTTT,CASSRHSSGIQPQHF